This entry lists 32 T cell receptor beta chains sequenced from one sample in a study of post-analysis software for immune sequencing data. Study conclusions and caveats: TRBV5-6, TRBV5-1 and TRBV20-1 were among roughly five TRBV segments more frequent in patients than controls.

Libraries were made from TCR beta cDNA, and they carried unique molecular identifiers. TCRdb processed the PCR reads anew with MiXCR; each CDR3 protein has one entry. The table records some 890,000 distinct CDR3 sequences, roughly 50% of them present only once. Their antigens remain unidentified. Material for sequencing was blood. The receptor set was obtained from a girl aged 10-17 years with multiple sclerosis.

This clonotype appeared a few times. This chain links TRBV5-5 with TRBJ2-5; D is undetermined. Germline CDR1 is SGHKS and CDR2 is YYEKEE (reference sequence). The CDR3 is 13 residues long. With 1 base removed from V and 4 bases from J, the gap between germline ends came to 8 bases. CDR3 in amino acids: CASSLYSRETQYF. The CDR3 DNA reads as TGTGCCAGCAGCTTGTACAGCCGAGAGACCCAGTACTTC.

V gene TRBV9 combines with J gene TRBJ1-1; D may be TRBD1 (6 bases). The CDR3 is 17 residues long. The germline CDR1 and CDR2 sequences are SGDLS and YYNGEE. The germline V and J ends were trimmed by 3 bases and 0 bases, with 18 bases remaining between them. The CDR3 protein is CASSDSGTGAMNTEAFF. In DNA form, the CDR3 reads TGTGCCAGCAGCGATTCCGGGACGGGGGCAATGAACACTGAAGCTTTCTTT.

The J gene is TRBJ2-7, the V gene TRBV7-9, with D maybe TRBD1 (6 bases). The CDR3 sequence is 15 residues long. The ends were cut back, 5 bases at V and 2 bases at J, with 16 bases in the middle. The germline V gene has CDR1 SEHNR and CDR2 FQNEAQ (reference sequence). The DNA of the CDR3 is TGTGCCAGCAGCCCGGATTGGGGGCAGACCTACGAGCAGTACTTC. The encoded protein is CASSPDWGQTYEQYF.

This clonotype was observed a few times. The chain carries TRBV20-1 and TRBJ2-7; 13 bases align to TRBD2. The germline V gene has CDR1 DFQATT and CDR2 SNEGSKA (reference sequence). The CDR3 loop spans 15 amino acids. V trimming: 6 bases; J trimming: 5 bases; junction bases outside the gene matches: 10. This chain's CDR3 is CSATGLAGPGDEQYF. DNA for the CDR3: TGCAGTGCGACGGGACTAGCGGGGCCGGGGGACGAGCAGTACTTC.

The J gene is TRBJ1-1, the V gene TRBV2; D gene uncertain. The CDR3 has 13 residues. Germline-derived CDR1 and CDR2 are SNHLY and FYNNEI. V was clipped by 2 bases and J by 11 bases, with 15 bases between them. The CDR3, as DNA: TGTGCCAGCAGTGAAAATCCCAGAGTCACGGCTTTCTTT. It yields the protein CASSENPRVTAFF.

This clonotype was seen a handful of times. At one of its ends the junction is not consistent with the germline gene, which may arise from a read error. J is TRBJ1-6 and V is TRBV5-1; TRBD1 matches at 11 bases. This CDR3 has 15 amino acids. Germline V gene lookup returns CDR1 SGHRS and CDR2 YFSETQ. The CDR3 loop is CASSVGTGGNSPLHF. As DNA, the CDR3 is TGCGCCAGCAGCGTGGGGACAGGGGGAAATTCGCCCCTCCACTTT.

The chain recombines TRBV5-1 with TRBJ2-1, with 7 bases aligning to TRBD1. The CDR3 runs to 14 residues. The V and J ends lost 0 bases and 6 bases, in that order; junction bases with no gene match: 3. The germline V gene encodes CDR1 SGHRS and CDR2 YFSETQ. CDR3 in DNA: TGCGCCAGCAGCTTGGCCCGGGACAGCAATGAGCAGTTCTTC. Protein: CASSLARDSNEQFF.

J is TRBJ2-7 and V is TRBV20-1, with 7 bases lining up with TRBD2. CDR1 and CDR2 from the germline V gene are DFQATT and SNEGSKA (reference sequence). The CDR3 is 14 residues long. The ends lost 5 bases at V and 0 bases at J; junction bases unmatched: 7. The CDR3 region is CSALGGDSSYEQYF. DNA of the CDR3: TGCAGTGCTCTTGGGGGGGATAGCTCCTACGAGCAGTACTTC.

Turning to this clonotype: Compared with germline, one end of the junction differs, possibly owing to a read error. Here the CDR3 reads CTSSSRTSFHF. The CDR3 bases are TGTACCAGCAGCTCCCGGACTAGCTTCCACTTT. The chain uses TRBV7-3 and TRBJ1-6; D gene unclear. Germline CDR1 is SGHTA and CDR2 is FQGTGA. CDR3 size: 11 residues.

The chain uses TRBV2 and TRBJ1-6; tentative D call: TRBD1 (5 bases). This CDR3 is 17 amino acids long. The germline CDR1 and CDR2 sequences are SNHLY and FYNNEI. Trimming shortened V by 2 bases and J by 10 bases, and 21 bases separated the two germline ends. The DNA for the CDR3 is TGTGCCAGCAGTGAATATCTGGGGGGTCCCCCAGGGTCACCCCTCCACTTT. This encodes CASSEYLGGPPGSPLHF.

The chain employs TRBV27 and TRBJ2-5, with 10 bases matching TRBD1. CDR1 is MNHEY and CDR2 is SMNVEV in the germline V gene (reference sequence). This CDR3 comprises 16 residues. The J segment lost 4 bases and the V segment lost 7 bases, leaving 12 bases of the junction unmatched. CDR3 protein: CASTPGTGAIGETQYF. The CDR3 nucleotides read TGTGCCAGCACCCCCGGGACAGGGGCGATAGGAGAGACCCAGTACTTC.

The chain uses TRBV7-9 and TRBJ2-5, with D perhaps being TRBD1 or TRBD2 (5 bases each). The CDR3 is 12 amino acids. Trimming removed 4 bases from V and 4 bases from J, with 7 bases in between. CDR1 is SEHNR, CDR2 FQNEAQ, per germline (reference sequence). In nucleotides, the CDR3 is TGTGCCAGCAGCTGGGGGACAGAGACCCAGTACTTC. This sequence encodes CASSWGTETQYF.

The chain couples TRBV5-6 to TRBJ2-7, with 8 bases matching TRBD1. From germline, CDR1 is SGHDT and CDR2 YYEEEE. The CDR3 loop spans 13 amino acids. With V trimmed by 4 bases and J by 5 bases, 5 bases remained unmatched. CDR3 sequence: CASSVRTGHEQYF. CDR3 DNA: TGTGCCAGCAGCGTTCGGACAGGGCACGAGCAGTACTTC.

This sequence joins TRBV7-2 and TRBJ2-3; 10 positions match TRBD2. The germline CDR1 and CDR2 sequences are SGHTA and FQGNSA. With V trimmed by 7 bases and J by 2 bases, 12 bases remained unmatched. The CDR3 contains 17 residues. CDR3 in DNA: TGTGCCAGCACCATGACTCCCCTAGCGGGAGCCACAGATACGCAGTATTTT. It yields the protein CASTMTPLAGATDTQYF.

The rearrangement links TRBV20-1 to TRBJ2-1, with unresolved D. Germline V gives CDR1 DFQATT, CDR2 SNEGSKA (reference sequence). The CDR3 runs to 11 residues. V was shortened by 3 bases and J by 4 bases, with 4 bases between the two germline ends. The CDR3 loop is CSASEYNEQFF. CDR3 nucleotide sequence: TGCAGTGCTAGCGAATACAATGAGCAGTTCTTC.

The gene calls are TRBV6-2 or TRBV6-3 and TRBJ2-1; possibly TRBD1 for D (6 bases). Trimming cost V 2 bases and J 8 bases, with 34 bases left between them. Per the germline V gene, CDR1 is MNHEY and CDR2 is SVGEGT. This CDR3 is 21 amino acids long. CDR3 DNA sequence: TGTGCCAGCAGTTACGCTCAGGGGCTCCCCTTTGGGCGGGCCTCCCCCCATGAGCAGTTCTTC. It translates to CASSYAQGLPFGRASPHEQFF.

The rearrangement joins TRBV20-1 to TRBJ2-1; 11 nucleotides line up with TRBD2. There are 19 residues in the CDR3. V lost 0 bases, J lost 0 bases, and 10 bases stayed unmatched. Germline V gene data show CDR1 as DFQATT and CDR2 as SNEGSKA (reference sequence). For the CDR3, the DNA is TGCAGTGCTAGAGATCGGACTAGCGGGTCCACGAGCTCCTACAATGAGCAGTTCTTC. It specifies CSARDRTSGSTSSYNEQFF.

The rearrangement uses TRBV5-1 and TRBJ1-2; 8 nucleotides align to TRBD1. Germline values: CDR1 SGHRS, CDR2 YFSETQ. V trimming: 1 base; J trimming: 0 bases; junction bases outside the gene matches: 8. This CDR3 comprises 17 residues. CDR3 coding DNA: TGCGCCAGCAGCTTGACCGGGACAGGAACTTCTAACTATGGCTACACCTTC. Its protein is CASSLTGTGTSNYGYTF.

V and J are TRBV20-1 and TRBJ2-3; 8 nucleotides agree with TRBD2. The V gene's germline CDR1 is DFQATT and CDR2 SNEGSKA (reference sequence). The CDR3 contains 17 residues. J gave up 0 bases and V 4 bases, and 12 bases lay outside the gene matches. The CDR3 DNA reads as TGCAGTGCTATAGAAAAGCGGGGGCGATCTAGCACAGATACGCAGTATTTT. Its translation: CSAIEKRGRSSTDTQYF.

The chain joins TRBV20-1 to TRBJ2-1, with unresolved D. With 1 base removed from V and 9 bases from J, the gap between germline ends came to 10 bases. Looked up from germline, CDR1 is DFQATT and CDR2 is SNEGSKA (reference sequence). This CDR3 has 12 amino acids. As DNA, the CDR3 is TGCAGTGCTAGAGGTCCCTCGGGTGAGCAGTTCTTC. It specifies CSARGPSGEQFF.

This clonotype was seen a few times. V gene TRBV5-1 combines with J gene TRBJ2-1; D is ambiguous. The CDR3 runs to 11 residues. Trimming left V 0 bases short and J 10 bases short, with 5 bases between. CDR1 and CDR2 (germline): SGHRS, YFSETQ. For the CDR3, the DNA is TGCGCCAGCAGCTTGGGGGCGGAGCAGTTCTTC. Translation gives CASSLGAEQFF.

The chain has TRBV20-1 and TRBJ1-5; D may be TRBD1 (6 bases). The CDR3 is 15 residues long. Germline CDR1 reads DFQATT; CDR2 reads SNEGSKA (reference sequence). Trimming stripped 4 bases from V and 4 bases from J, with 17 bases between. In DNA, the CDR3 is TGCAGTGCTAACCCAGGGGTTAGAGGTAATCAGCCCCAGCATTTT. Amino acid sequence: CSANPGVRGNQPQHF.

A few counts support this clonotype. This rearrangement joins TRBV9 to TRBJ1-2; no reliable D call. The V end lost 3 bases, the J end lost 1 base, and 10 bases lay between the germline ends. Germline-derived CDR1 and CDR2 are SGDLS and YYNGEE. This CDR3 has 14 amino acids. CDR3 sequence (DNA): TGTGCCAGCAGCGGTAGTTTGGGTAACTATGGCTACACCTTC. This gives the protein CASSGSLGNYGYTF.

This chain joins TRBV4-1 and TRBJ1-2, with a tentative D call TRBD1 (5 bases). The CDR3 consists of 15 residues. The V gene lost 0 bases and the J gene lost 7 bases, with 15 bases spanning the gap. Germline-derived CDR1 and CDR2 are MGHRA and YSYEKL. The CDR3 loop reads CASSQDLGPRVGYTF. The CDR3 region has the DNA TGCGCCAGCAGCCAAGATCTGGGGCCTAGGGTTGGCTACACCTTC.

The chain uses TRBV12-3 or TRBV12-4 and TRBJ1-1; 11 nucleotides align to TRBD1. V lost 6 bases, J lost 0 bases, and 3 bases stayed unmatched. CDR3 size: 15 residues. This CDR3 is CASRRTGGVNTEAFF. DNA for the CDR3: TGTGCCAGCAGACGGACAGGGGGCGTGAACACTGAAGCTTTCTTT.

There are a few counts of this clonotype. The chain has TRBV6-6 and TRBJ2-5; D not resolved. The germline V gene encodes CDR1 MNHNY and CDR2 SVGAGI (reference sequence). Trimming took 6 bases from V and 7 from J, leaving 9 bases between them. This CDR3 is 11 amino acids long. The CDR3 DNA reads as TGTGCCAGCAGGGCGGTCGGGACCCAGTACTTC. Translation: CASRAVGTQYF.

On this clonotype itself: A read error may account for a junction end that differs from germline. This sequence joins TRBV5-1 and TRBJ2-5; 10 bases map to TRBD1. Germline values: CDR1 SGHRS, CDR2 YFSETQ. The CDR3 contains 16 residues. CDR3 loop: CVSSQRTGQGKETQYF. CDR3 coding DNA: TGCGTCAGCAGCCAACGTACGGGACAGGGGAAGGAGACCCAGTACTTC.

This chain uses TRBV7-9 with TRBJ2-7, with D perhaps given as TRBD1 or TRBD2 (7 bases each). Trimming pared 1 base from V and 3 bases from J, leaving 16 bases between. This CDR3 is 16 amino acids long. The germline gives CDR1 SEHNR, CDR2 FQNEAQ (reference sequence). CDR3: CASSLVQGGAFYEQYF. CDR3 DNA: TGTGCCAGCAGCTTAGTTCAGGGGGGGGCTTTCTACGAGCAGTACTTC.

The rearrangement links TRBV6-5 to TRBJ1-4; D not certain. Trimming cost V 2 bases and J 11 bases, with 15 bases left between them. Germline V gives CDR1 MNHEY, CDR2 SVGAGI. The CDR3 runs to 14 residues. The CDR3 DNA reads as TGTGCCAGCAGTTACCTTCGGAGCCAGAGGAAACTGTTTTTT. The encoded protein is CASSYLRSQRKLFF.

This CDR3 reads CASSHRQFLNTEAFF. The CDR3 DNA sequence: TGTGCCAGCAGCCACAGACAGTTCCTGAACACTGAAGCTTTCTTT. V usage is TRBV7-9 and J usage is TRBJ1-1; a weak D match, TRBD1 (5 bases). Trimming cost V 5 bases and J 0 bases, with 13 bases left between them. CDR1 and CDR2 from the germline V gene are SEHNR and FQNEAQ (reference sequence). This CDR3 has 15 residues.

Only a few counts were recorded for this clonotype. This rearrangement joins TRBV5-5 to TRBJ1-5; D is unresolved. The length of the CDR3 is 15 residues. CDR1 is SGHKS, CDR2 YYEKEE, per germline (reference sequence). V was pared by 4 bases and J by 2 bases, with 13 bases between. In DNA form, the CDR3 reads TGTGCCAGCAGCCGCCAGAGGGATGGCAATCAGCCCCAGCATTTT. As protein: CASSRQRDGNQPQHF. The variable domain in full, with the rest retrieved from reference TRBV5-5 and TRBJ1-5, is DAGVTQSPTHLIKTRGQQVTLRCSPISGHKSVSWYQQVLGQGPQFIFQYYEKEERGRGNFPDRFSARQFPNYSSELNVNALLLGDSALYLCASSRQRDGNQPQHFGDGTRLSIL.

This clonotype showed up just a few times. The chain couples TRBV12-3 or TRBV12-4 to TRBJ2-1, with D maybe TRBD2 (7 bases). This CDR3 has 14 amino acids. The V and J ends lost 0 bases and 8 bases respectively, with 11 bases between them. CDR3 nucleotide sequence: TGTGCCAGCAGTTTAGCGAAAGGGGGGGATGAGCAGTTCTTC. It translates to CASSLAKGGDEQFF.